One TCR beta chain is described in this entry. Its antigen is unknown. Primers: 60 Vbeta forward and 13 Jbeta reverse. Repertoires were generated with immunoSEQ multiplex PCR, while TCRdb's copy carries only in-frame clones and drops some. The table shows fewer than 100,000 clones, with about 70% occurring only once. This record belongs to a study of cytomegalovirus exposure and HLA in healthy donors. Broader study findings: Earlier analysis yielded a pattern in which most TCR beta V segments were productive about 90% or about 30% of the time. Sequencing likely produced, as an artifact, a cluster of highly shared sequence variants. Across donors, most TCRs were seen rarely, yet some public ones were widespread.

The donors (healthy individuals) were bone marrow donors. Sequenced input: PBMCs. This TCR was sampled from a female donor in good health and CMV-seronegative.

The CDR3 protein is CASSQDRGTGFTEAFF. CDR3 DNA: TGTGCCAGCAGCCAAGATCGGGGGACAGGGTTCACTGAAGCTTTCTTT. The chain recombines TRBV4-2 with TRBJ1-1, with 9 bases matching TRBD1. Per germline, CDR1 LGHNA and CDR2 YNFKEQ. The J segment lost 4 bases and the V segment lost 0 bases, leaving 6 bases of the junction unmatched. The CDR3 spans 16 residues.